The source of this TCR beta chain is a study of PD-1 blockade in classical Hodgkin lymphoma. The CDR3 length is 18 residues. V shed 1 base, J shed 4 bases, and the junction held 10 bases outside the gene matches. Germline V CDR1 and CDR2: GTSNPN, SVGIG (reference sequence). Remarks on this clone: Antigen: not known.

The data were produced by immunoSEQ multiplex PCR, yet TCRdb's version contains in-frame clones alone and is incomplete. The sample includes tens of thousands of clones, roughly 78% of them seen just once. Every patient experienced relapse after autologous stem cell transplantation, and brentuximab vedotin exposure varied. Study-wide results and limits: Whereas CD4+ TCR diversity had risen significantly by C4D1, CD8+ TCR diversity had not.

The sample was peripheral blood mononuclear cells (PBMCs), taken at baseline. The gene calls are TRBV30 and TRBJ2-5, with TRBD2 identical over 15 bases. This TCR was recovered from a human donor with classical Hodgkin lymphoma. In nucleotides, the CDR3 is TGTGCCTGGAGTGGGTGGACTAGCGGGGGGGCCGTTGGAGAGACCCAGTACTTC. Amino acid sequence: CAWSGWTSGGAVGETQYF.